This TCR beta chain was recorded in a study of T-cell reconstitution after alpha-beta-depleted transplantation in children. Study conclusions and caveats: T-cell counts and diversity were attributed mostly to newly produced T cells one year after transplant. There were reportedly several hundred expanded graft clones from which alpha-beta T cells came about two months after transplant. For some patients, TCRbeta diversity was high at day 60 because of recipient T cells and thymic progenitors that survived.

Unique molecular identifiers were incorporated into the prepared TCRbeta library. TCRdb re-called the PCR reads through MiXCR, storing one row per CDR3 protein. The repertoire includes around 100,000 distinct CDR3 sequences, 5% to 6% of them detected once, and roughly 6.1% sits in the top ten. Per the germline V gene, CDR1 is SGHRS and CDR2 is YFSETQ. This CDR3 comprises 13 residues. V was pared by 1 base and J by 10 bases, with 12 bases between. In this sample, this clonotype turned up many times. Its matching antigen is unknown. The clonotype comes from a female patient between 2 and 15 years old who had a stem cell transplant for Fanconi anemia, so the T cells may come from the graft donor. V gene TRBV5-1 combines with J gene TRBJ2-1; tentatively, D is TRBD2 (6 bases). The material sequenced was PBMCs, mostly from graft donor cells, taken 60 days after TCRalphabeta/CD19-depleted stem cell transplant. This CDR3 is CASSLTPSGEQFF. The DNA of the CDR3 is TGCGCCAGCAGCTTGACGCCCAGCGGGGAGCAGTTCTTC.